This T cell receptor (beta chain) was found in a study of T cell repertoires in cytomegalovirus infection. TCRdb reprocessed the reads via MiXCR and lists one record per CDR3 protein. The sample shows 600,000 to 700,000 distinct CDR3 sequences, about 30% of them seen only once. Whole-study results and caveats: HLA-C-restricted, CMV-specific TCR beta clonotypes were dominant ex vivo.

This clonotype appeared a few times. Its antigen remains unidentified. This CDR3 region has 14 residues. Germline-derived CDR1 and CDR2 are LNHDA and SQIVND (reference sequence). The V end was cut by 4 bases, the J end by 3 bases, with 10 bases between. The sample was cultured PBMCs, taken from culture after CMV antigen stimulation. The chain combines TRBV19 with TRBJ2-1, with D possibly being TRBD2 (6 bases). The clonotype comes from a human donor in good health (CMV status not recorded). Some clones in this sample may be carry-over from other donors' samples. The CDR3, as DNA: TGTGCCAGTAGTAACCGGGAGTTCTACAATGAGCAGTTCTTC. Its protein product is CASSNREFYNEQFF. The variable domain in full, completed from reference TRBV19 and TRBJ2-1, reads DGGITQSPKYLFRKEGQNVTLSCEQNLNHDAMYWYRQDPGQGLRLIYYSQIVNDFQKGDIAEGYSVSREKKESFPLTVTSAQKNPTAFYLCASSNREFYNEQFFGPGTRLTVL.